Given below is one TCR beta chain in context. Its antigen is not known. The record originates from a study of cytomegalovirus exposure and HLA in healthy donors. As for the study in general: A later analysis reported the 100 to 150 validation repertoires used the same platform as the approximately 660 first-cohort repertoires.

The donors were in the roughly 120-subject validation cohort, distinct from the approximately 700-subject first cohort. General study findings and limits: Reported results showed that the classifier diagnosed cytomegalovirus status with high specificity and sensitivity. First-cohort TCR clusters were later found to tend to co-occur in the roughly 130 validation repertoires.

The protocol was immunoSEQ multiplex PCR, while the TCRdb copy is restricted to in-frame clones and leaves out a portion. Of some 210,000 clones in the sample, over 65% were seen once. The sequencing input was PBMCs. This receptor was identified in a woman aged 18-29 years in good health and CMV-seronegative.

This chain's CDR3 is CASSPGGDRGQPQHF. In DNA form, the CDR3 reads TGCGCCAGCAGCCCCGGCGGGGACAGAGGTCAGCCCCAGCATTTT. The V and J genes are TRBV5-1 and TRBJ1-5; TRBD1 matches 7 bases. This CDR3 contains 15 residues. CDR1 SGHRS and CDR2 YFSETQ come from the germline V gene. Trimming removed 4 bases from V and 6 bases from J; junction bases left unmatched: 10. The full variable domain, its missing parts supplied by reference TRBV5-1 and TRBJ1-5, is KAGVTQTPRYLIKTRGQQVTLSCSPISGHRSVSWYQQTPGQGLQFLFEYFSETQRNKGNFPGRFSGRQFSNSRSEMNVSTLELGDSALYLCASSPGGDRGQPQHFGDGTRLSIL.